These 2 T cell receptor beta chains were sequenced from one sample in a study of lymphopenia after photon versus proton radiotherapy. TCRdb's table, derived via immunoSEQ multiplex PCR, lists solely in-frame clones and lacks some. The table lists under 65,000 clones, roughly 84% of them singletons. Source: peripheral blood, taken from a patient treated with proton-based radiotherapy. The origin of the receptors is a man in his 60s with pancreatic cancer.

The genes are TRBV7-9 and TRBJ2-1; D not resolved. Per the germline V gene, CDR1 is SEHNR and CDR2 is FQNEAQ (reference sequence). V lost 1 base, J lost 10 bases, and 11 bases lay in between. The CDR3 consists of 13 residues. The DNA for the CDR3 is TGTGCCAGCAGCTTAGGTTCCTGGAGCGAGCAGTTCTTC. Residues: CASSLGSWSEQFF.

The V and J genes are TRBV6-5 and TRBJ1-2, with D tentatively TRBD1 (5 bases). Trimming took off 2 bases at V and 8 bases at J, with 6 bases between the two ends. CDR1 MNHEY and CDR2 SVGAGI come from the germline V gene. The CDR3 is 11 amino acids. This CDR3 reads CASSYRGGYTF. In DNA, the CDR3 is TGTGCCAGCAGTTACAGGGGAGGCTACACCTTC.